The 30 T cell receptor beta chains listed next were all sequenced from one sample in a study of breast tumors, draining lymph nodes, adjacent tissues. From the multiplex PCR reads, TCRdb called clonotypes with MiXCR, one entry per CDR3 protein. The sample lists around 43,000 distinct CDR3 sequences; 20% to 25% were seen once. What was sequenced was breast tumor tissue. Receptors were obtained from a female donor with breast cancer. Some clones in this sample may be carry-over from other donors' samples.

At least ten counts were recorded for this clonotype. V and J are TRBV12-3 or TRBV12-4 and TRBJ1-5; D might be TRBD1 (6 bases). Trimming took off 3 bases at V and 5 bases at J, with 11 bases between the two ends. The CDR3 consists of 14 residues. DNA for the CDR3: TGTGCCAGCAGTTTGGGGGACACCGATCAGCCCCAGCATTTT. Encoded protein: CASSLGDTDQPQHF.

About this clonotype itself: This could be a read error, since a much larger clone is one nucleotide away. The chain combines TRBV24-1 with TRBJ1-2; D remains ambiguous. CDR3 length equals 10 residues. The V gene's germline CDR1 is KGHDR and CDR2 SFDVKD. The V gene lost 12 bases and the J gene lost 7 bases, with 11 bases spanning the gap. CDR3 nucleotide sequence: TGTGCCCCGAGCGAGGGTGGCTACACCTTC. This encodes CAPSEGGYTF.

The table lists this clonotype with many counts. This chain connects TRBV5-1 to TRBJ1-3; D uncertain. Looked up from germline, CDR1 is SGHRS and CDR2 is YFSETQ. The V and J ends lost 4 bases and 0 bases respectively, with 8 bases between them. The CDR3 runs 14 residues. The CDR3 region is CASSPTASGNTIYF. CDR3 sequence (DNA): TGCGCCAGCAGCCCAACAGCCTCTGGAAACACCATATATTTT.

This clonotype was observed at least ten times. This rearrangement joins TRBV7-2 to TRBJ2-5; 7 nucleotides align to TRBD1. The CDR3 has 20 residues. The germline CDR1 and CDR2 sequences are SGHTA and FQGNSA. The trim removed 4 bases at V and 5 bases at J, leaving 25 bases unmatched. CDR3 nucleotide sequence: TGTGCCAGCAGCTCACAAAACCCGGGACAGCGAGCCATGAAGTTGGAGACCCAGTACTTC. This encodes CASSSQNPGQRAMKLETQYF.

This clonotype was observed at least ten times. The chain couples TRBV30 to TRBJ2-1, with a possible D match to TRBD2 (5 bases). Deletions cut 5 bases from V and 12 bases from J, with 17 bases between. CDR3 length: 12 residues. CDR1 and CDR2 (germline): GTSNPN, SVGIG (reference sequence). This chain's CDR3 is CAWAKAAAMQFF. The CDR3 DNA sequence: TGTGCCTGGGCGAAAGCGGCGGCAATGCAGTTCTTC. Filled out from reference TRBV30 and TRBJ2-1, the complete variable domain reads SQTIHQWPATLVQPVGSPLSLECTVEGTSNPNLYWYRQAAGRGLQLLFYSVGIGQISSEVPQNLSASRPQDRQFILSSKKLLLSDSGFYLCAWAKAAAMQFFGPGTRLTVL.

The chain joins TRBV6-1 to TRBJ2-6; D uncertain. Germline V gene data show CDR1 as MNHNS and CDR2 as SASEGT. The V gene lost 7 bases and the J gene lost 0 bases, with 7 bases spanning the gap. This CDR3 contains 14 residues. CDR3 nucleotides: TGTGCCAGCACCCAGCTCTCTGGGGCCAACGTCCTGACTTTC. Translation gives CASTQLSGANVLTF.

This clonotype was recorded at least ten times. The J gene is TRBJ2-1, the V gene TRBV20-1; D ambiguous. Germline V gene sequence: CDR1 DFQATT, CDR2 SNEGSKA (reference sequence). CDR3 length: 14 residues. The V end lost 3 bases, the J end lost 3 bases, and 12 bases lay between the germline ends. CDR3 nucleotides: TGCAGTGCTAGTGGCTCAGGCGGCTACAATGAGCAGTTCTTC. Translation: CSASGSGGYNEQFF.

The rearrangement uses TRBV5-1 and TRBJ2-1; 7 bases are shared with TRBD2. Unmatched junction bases numbered 6, after V lost 3 bases and J lost 3 bases. The CDR3 extends over 15 amino acids. Germline V gene data show CDR1 as SGHRS and CDR2 as YFSETQ. CDR3 loop: CASSWGGGDYNEQFF. The CDR3 bases are TGCGCCAGCAGCTGGGGGGGAGGAGACTACAATGAGCAGTTCTTC.

This clonotype was recorded many times. In DNA, the CDR3 is TGTGCCAGCTCGTCGAGGGGGCGAGGATATGGCTACACCTTC. This sequence encodes CASSSRGRGYGYTF. The rearrangement uses TRBV6-5 and TRBJ1-2, with TRBD1 matching over 7 bases. The CDR3 consists of 14 residues. V was pared by 8 bases and J by 5 bases, with 11 bases of the junction left unmatched. CDR1 is MNHEY, CDR2 SVGAGI, per germline.

This clonotype occurred many times. The CDR3 protein is CASSDGTSSNTDTQYF. The CDR3 nucleotides are TGTGCCAGCAGCGACGGGACTAGCTCAAACACAGATACGCAGTATTTT. The V gene is TRBV9, the J gene TRBJ2-3; 9 bases align to TRBD2. There are 16 residues in the CDR3. J was trimmed by 2 bases and V by 3 bases; bases with no gene match: 7. From germline, CDR1 is SGDLS and CDR2 YYNGEE.

V is TRBV30 and J is TRBJ1-6, with D possibly TRBD1 on 5 matching bases. V lost 3 bases and J 10 bases, leaving 10 bases between the germline ends. The CDR3 has 12 amino acids. Germline CDR1 reads GTSNPN; CDR2 reads SVGIG (reference sequence). The CDR3 sequence: CAWSPGGSPLHF. Written as DNA, the CDR3 is TGTGCCTGGAGCCCTGGGGGGTCACCCCTCCACTTT. Full variable domain (remainder filled in from reference TRBV30 and TRBJ1-6): SQTIHQWPATLVQPVGSPLSLECTVEGTSNPNLYWYRQAAGRGLQLLFYSVGIGQISSEVPQNLSASRPQDRQFILSSKKLLLSDSGFYLCAWSPGGSPLHFGNGTRLTVT.

The sample holds many counts of this clonotype. This sequence joins TRBV4-1 and TRBJ1-3; the D gene is possibly TRBD1 (6 bases). This CDR3 is 19 amino acids long. Germline V CDR1 and CDR2: MGHRA, YSYEKL. Trimming left V 0 bases short and J 3 bases short, with 21 bases between. CDR3 DNA sequence: TGCGCCAGCAGCCAAGATGGGGGGGCGCGGACCGGGAATGGAAACACCATATATTTT. Residues: CASSQDGGARTGNGNTIYF.

This clonotype was detected many times. The rearrangement uses TRBV5-1 and TRBJ1-4; 7 bases agree with TRBD1. J gave up 3 bases and V 3 bases, and 5 bases lay outside the gene matches. The germline V gene encodes CDR1 SGHRS and CDR2 YFSETQ. The CDR3 length is 15 residues. CDR3 sequence: CASSSSGTANEKLFF. For the CDR3, the DNA is TGCGCCAGCAGCTCCTCCGGGACAGCTAATGAAAAACTGTTTTTT. The whole variable domain, filled in from reference TRBV5-1 and TRBJ1-4, reads KAGVTQTPRYLIKTRGQQVTLSCSPISGHRSVSWYQQTPGQGLQFLFEYFSETQRNKGNFPGRFSGRQFSNSRSEMNVSTLELGDSALYLCASSSSGTANEKLFFGSGTQLSVL.

This clonotype was recorded at least ten times. The chain couples TRBV3-1 to TRBJ1-4, with a possible D match to TRBD1 (5 bases). The germline gives CDR1 LGHDT, CDR2 YNNKEL (reference sequence). V lost 5 bases to trimming and J lost 0 bases, with 13 bases between them. There are 16 residues in the CDR3. CDR3 in amino acids: CASSLTDSATNEKLFF. The CDR3, as DNA: TGTGCCAGCAGCTTAACAGACAGTGCAACTAATGAAAAACTGTTTTTT. The whole variable domain, filled in from reference TRBV3-1 and TRBJ1-4, reads DTAVSQTPKYLVTQMGNDKSIKCEQNLGHDTMYWYKQDSKKFLKIMFSYNNKELIINETVPNRFSPKSPDKAHLNLHINSLELGDSAVYFCASSLTDSATNEKLFFGSGTQLSVL.

Regarding this clonotype: A much larger clone lies one base from this, so it may be a read error. This rearrangement joins TRBV20-1 to TRBJ2-2; TRBD2 aligns across 11 bases. The CDR3 runs to 19 residues. Germline V lookup: CDR1 DFQATT, CDR2 SNEGSKA (reference sequence). The CDR3 loop is CSAGDFGTSGPQGTGELFF. The CDR3 coding sequence is TGCAGTGCTGGAGATTTCGGGACTAGCGGCCCACAAGGCACCGGGGAGCTGTTTTTT.

This clonotype was detected a few times. This sequence may be a read error, since a much larger clone differs from it by one base. The V gene is TRBV6-6, the J gene TRBJ1-5; no reliable D call. The germline CDR1 and CDR2 sequences are MNHNY and SVGAGI (reference sequence). This CDR3 region has 17 residues. The CDR3 region is CASGYSRSRTSNQPQHF. In DNA, the CDR3 is TGTGCCAGCGGTTACTCGAGGTCACGGACTAGCAATCAGCCCCAGCATTTT.

In regard to this clonotype: Mismatch with germline at one junction end may stem from a read error. This sequence joins TRBV27 and TRBJ2-1, with D hard to call. The CDR3 runs to 13 residues. The germline V gene encodes CDR1 MNHEY and CDR2 SMNVEV (reference sequence). This CDR3 is CASSLGYYNEQSF. Here the CDR3 DNA reads TGTGCCAGCAGTTTAGGTTATTACAATGAGCAGTCCTTC.

This clonotype appeared many times. The V call is TRBV30, the J call TRBJ1-5; possible D gene TRBD1, 6 bases. This CDR3 contains 13 residues. Germline CDR1 and CDR2: GTSNPN and SVGIG (reference sequence). The V end was cut by 2 bases, the J end by 7 bases, with 12 bases between. CDR3 loop: CAWSRGEGQPQHF. CDR3 in DNA: TGTGCCTGGAGTAGGGGGGAGGGGCAGCCCCAGCATTTT.

At least ten counts were recorded for this clonotype. This chain joins TRBV10-3 and TRBJ2-7, with D maybe TRBD1 (5 bases). The CDR3 totals 12 residues. Germline V gene sequence: CDR1 ENHRY, CDR2 SYGVKD. Trimming left V 2 bases short and J 5 bases short, with 7 bases between. The CDR3: CAISESRDEQYF. CDR3 in DNA: TGTGCCATCAGTGAGAGCAGGGACGAGCAGTACTTC.

This chain uses TRBV5-1 with TRBJ2-3; 12 nucleotides match TRBD2. CDR1 and CDR2 from the germline V gene are SGHRS and YFSETQ. The trim removed 2 bases at V and 2 bases at J, leaving 9 bases unmatched. The length of the CDR3 is 18 residues. CDR3 sequence reads: CASSFGTSGRSNTDTQYF. CDR3 nucleotide sequence: TGCGCCAGCAGCTTTGGGACTAGCGGGCGCTCCAACACAGATACGCAGTATTTT.

The chain recombines TRBV7-9 with TRBJ2-3; D is uncertain. This CDR3 region has 14 residues. Trimming shortened V by 4 bases and J by 9 bases, and 17 bases separated the two germline ends. Germline V gives CDR1 SEHNR, CDR2 FQNEAQ (reference sequence). CDR3 nucleotides: TGTGCCAGCAGCTACCCCGCAGATTGGGCGACGCAGTATTTT. Protein: CASSYPADWATQYF.

This clonotype was observed many times. This chain joins TRBV6-1 and TRBJ2-7; weak D call: TRBD2 (6 bases). The germline CDR1 and CDR2 sequences are MNHNS and SASEGT. The CDR3 spans 13 residues. V lost 6 bases and J 4 bases, leaving 13 bases between the germline ends. In DNA, the CDR3 is TGTGCCAGCAGATCCTGGGAGGTGTACGAGCAGTACTTC. It codes for CASRSWEVYEQYF.

At least ten counts were recorded for this clonotype. V and J are TRBV5-6 and TRBJ2-7; perhaps D is TRBD1 or TRBD2 (6 bases each). This CDR3 is 14 amino acids long. V lost 1 base to trimming and J lost 5 bases, with 13 bases between them. CDR1 and CDR2 from the germline V gene are SGHDT and YYEEEE. The DNA for the CDR3 is TGTGCCAGCAGCTTGACCGGGGGCCGGAACGAGCAGTACTTC. Encoded protein: CASSLTGGRNEQYF.

Many counts were recorded for this clonotype. The gene calls are TRBV2 and TRBJ2-2, with TRBD1 as a possible D gene (6 bases). This CDR3 is built from 14 residues. V lost 4 bases to trimming and J lost 4 bases, with 10 bases between them. Germline V CDR1 and CDR2: SNHLY, FYNNEI. The CDR3 nucleotides are TGTGCCAGCAGTGGACGGACAGCCACCGGGGAGCTGTTTTTT. It translates to CASSGRTATGELFF.

At least ten counts were recorded for this clonotype. V is TRBV6-1 and J is TRBJ1-5; D unresolved. The CDR3 has 16 amino acids. Germline V gene lookup returns CDR1 MNHNS and CDR2 SASEGT. Trimming shortened V by 0 bases and J by 0 bases, and 9 bases separated the two germline ends. DNA of the CDR3: TGTGCCAGCAGTGAAGCGGTAGGAGATAGCAATCAGCCCCAGCATTTT. It encodes CASSEAVGDSNQPQHF.

This clonotype was seen many times. The CDR3 DNA sequence: TGTGCCAGCGGGGAACTAGCGGGAGGCTACAATGAGCAGTTCTTC. Its protein is CASGELAGGYNEQFF. The chain combines TRBV2 with TRBJ2-1; 12 positions agree with TRBD2. The germline V gene encodes CDR1 SNHLY and CDR2 FYNNEI. The V and J ends lost 8 bases and 3 bases, in that order; junction bases with no gene match: 5. The CDR3 runs to 15 residues.

The J gene is TRBJ1-2, the V gene TRBV20-1; D not resolved. Germline CDR1 is DFQATT and CDR2 is SNEGSKA (reference sequence). The CDR3 contains 15 residues. Deletions cut 3 bases from V and 3 bases from J, with 17 bases between. The CDR3 loop is CSARDSGGGDYGYTF. The DNA for the CDR3 is TGCAGTGCTAGGGATTCGGGTGGTGGGGACTATGGCTACACCTTC.

The table lists this clonotype with many counts. The rearrangement joins TRBV5-6 to TRBJ1-2, with a tentative D call TRBD1 (5 bases). The CDR3 has 16 residues. Germline CDR1 and CDR2: SGHDT and YYEEEE. The V end lost 4 bases, the J end lost 2 bases, and 18 bases lay between the germline ends. CDR3: CASSTTSGRQNYGYTF. Here the CDR3 DNA reads TGTGCCAGCAGCACAACCTCAGGGCGCCAAAACTATGGCTACACCTTC.

To note about this clonotype: A much larger clone differs by one base, so this may be a read error. This chain connects TRBV18 to TRBJ1-3; 8 positions match TRBD1. The CDR3 is 14 residues long. Per germline, CDR1 KGHSH and CDR2 LQKENI. Unmatched junction bases numbered 8, after V lost 9 bases and J lost 4 bases. The CDR3 spells CARHRGEGGNTIYF. In DNA, the CDR3 is TGTGCCAGACACAGGGGGGAAGGAGGAAACACCATATATTTT.

V gene TRBV7-2 combines with J gene TRBJ2-7, with D perhaps matching TRBD1 (6 bases). Germline V gene lookup returns CDR1 SGHTA and CDR2 FQGNSA. V was cut by 2 bases and J by 7 bases, with 12 bases left in between. This CDR3 region has 13 residues. This chain's CDR3 is CASSLTLGTEQYF. The CDR3 nucleotides are TGTGCCAGCAGCTTAACCTTGGGGACAGAGCAGTACTTC. Full variable domain (rest looked up from reference TRBV7-2 and TRBJ2-7): GAGVSQSPSNKVTEKGKDVELRCDPISGHTALYWYRQSLGQGLEFLIYFQGNSAPDKSGLPSDRFSAERTGGSVSTLTIQRTQQEDSAVYLCASSLTLGTEQYFGPGTRLTVT.